Listed here is a single T cell receptor beta chain. CDR3 size: 16 residues. J was trimmed by 1 base and V by 0 bases; bases with no gene match: 0. From germline, CDR1 is SGDLS and CDR2 YYNGEE. This entry belongs to a study of T cell changes during pregnancy in multiple sclerosis. TCRdb keeps only in-frame clones here, not all; method: immunoSEQ multiplex PCR. The data contain around 72,000 clones, more than 80% of them singletons. This specimen consisted of peripheral blood, obtained in the second trimester of pregnancy. The sequence derives from a female donor in good health, enrolled as a control in a pregnancy study. The rearrangement uses TRBV9 and TRBJ2-5; 13 bases map to TRBD2. CDR3 DNA: TGTGCCAGCAGCGTAGGGACTAGCGGGGGCCAAGAGACCCAGTACTTC. Residues: CASSVGTSGGQETQYF. Complete variable domain (other parts from reference TRBV9 and TRBJ2-5): DSGVTQTPKHLITATGQRVTLRCSPRSGDLSVYWYQQSLDQGLQFLIQYYNGEERAKGNILERFSAQQFPDLHSELNLSSLELGDSALYFCASSVGTSGGQETQYFGPGTRLLVL.